The 4 T cell receptor beta chains in this list originate from one sample, sequenced in a study of T cells in Graves' hyperthyroidism and ophthalmopathy. Amplified TCR beta CDR3 regions derived from RNA transcripts. Using the HTBI primer set, a first-round RT-PCR was run on the TCR CDR3. TCRdb redid the calling of the multiplex PCR reads with MiXCR, one entry per CDR3 protein. The sample has hundreds of thousands of distinct CDR3 sequences, over 40% seen once. The source material was peripheral blood or thyroid tissue (not recorded which). All receptors derive from an adult man with Graves' disease, either hyperthyroidism or ophthalmopathy (not recorded which).

This chain links TRBV6-1 with TRBJ2-7, with no clear D. The germline CDR1 and CDR2 sequences are MNHNS and SASEGT. The CDR3 is 15 amino acids. Trimming shortened V by 1 base and J by 1 base, and 11 bases separated the two germline ends. The CDR3 DNA reads as TGTGCCAGCAGTGAAGTATCGACGAGGTCCTACGAGCAGTACTTC. Its translation is CASSEVSTRSYEQYF.

Many counts were recorded for this clonotype. The chain employs TRBV6-5 and TRBJ1-6, with no clear D. The CDR3 is 12 amino acids. CDR1 and CDR2 (germline): MNHEY, SVGAGI. V gave up 5 bases and J gave up 10 bases, with 9 bases separating them. The CDR3 DNA follows: TGTGCCAGCAGTACAAGAGGGTCACCCCTCCACTTT. This codes for CASSTRGSPLHF.

There are many counts of this clonotype. This chain connects TRBV14 to TRBJ1-5; D is ambiguous. Trimming removed 2 bases from V and 1 base from J, with 3 bases in between. CDR3 length: 13 amino acids. In germline, CDR1 is SGHDN, CDR2 FVKESK. In DNA, the CDR3 is TGTGCCAGCAGCCAATCCAGCAATCAGCCCCAGCATTTT. Protein sequence: CASSQSSNQPQHF.

J is TRBJ1-3 and V is TRBV29-1; the D gene is possibly TRBD1 (5 bases). This CDR3 contains 12 residues. V lost 8 bases and J 3 bases, leaving 11 bases between the germline ends. Germline CDR1 SQVTM, CDR2 ANQGSEA. CDR3 bases: TGCAGCCCGGGACGGATTGGAAACACCATATATTTT. As protein: CSPGRIGNTIYF.